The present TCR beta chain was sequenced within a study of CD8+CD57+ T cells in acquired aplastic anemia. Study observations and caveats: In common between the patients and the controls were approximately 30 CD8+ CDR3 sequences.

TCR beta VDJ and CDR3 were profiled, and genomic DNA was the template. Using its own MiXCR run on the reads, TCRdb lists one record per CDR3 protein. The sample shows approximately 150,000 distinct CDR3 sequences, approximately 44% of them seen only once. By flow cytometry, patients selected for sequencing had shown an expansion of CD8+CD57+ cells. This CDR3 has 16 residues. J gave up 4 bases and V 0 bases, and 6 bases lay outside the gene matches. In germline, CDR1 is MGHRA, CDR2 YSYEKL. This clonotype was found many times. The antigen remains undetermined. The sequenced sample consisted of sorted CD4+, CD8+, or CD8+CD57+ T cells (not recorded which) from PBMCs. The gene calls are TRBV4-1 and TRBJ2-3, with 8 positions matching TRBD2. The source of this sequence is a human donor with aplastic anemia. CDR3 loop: CASSQDPGLASDTQYF. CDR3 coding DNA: TGCGCCAGCAGCCAAGATCCAGGACTAGCCTCAGATACGCAGTATTTT.